This T cell receptor beta chain was sequenced for a study of T cells in Graves' hyperthyroidism and ophthalmopathy. For Graves' hyperthyroidism to be stable, ophthalmopathy could not progress within 18 months. Amplification of TCR beta CDR3 regions used RNA as the template. Carried out on the TCR CDR3, a first-round RT-PCR used the HTBI primer set. TCRdb re-analysed the multiplex PCR reads in MiXCR, keeping a single row per CDR3 protein. The table lists 340,000 or so distinct CDR3 sequences, around a sixth of them singletons. Germline V gives CDR1 SNHLY, CDR2 FYNNEI. V was trimmed by 4 bases and J by 4 bases, leaving 20 bases between them. This CDR3 region has 17 residues. This clonotype was seen ten or more times.

This TCR derives from a woman aged 50 to 60 with Graves' hyperthyroidism. J is TRBJ1-3 and V is TRBV2, with D possibly TRBD1 on 6 matching bases. Sequences were obtained from blood. The CDR3 coding sequence is TGTGCCAGCAGTGCCTTCTTGATTATGACAGGCGGAAACACCATATATTTT. Translating it yields CASSAFLIMTGGNTIYF.